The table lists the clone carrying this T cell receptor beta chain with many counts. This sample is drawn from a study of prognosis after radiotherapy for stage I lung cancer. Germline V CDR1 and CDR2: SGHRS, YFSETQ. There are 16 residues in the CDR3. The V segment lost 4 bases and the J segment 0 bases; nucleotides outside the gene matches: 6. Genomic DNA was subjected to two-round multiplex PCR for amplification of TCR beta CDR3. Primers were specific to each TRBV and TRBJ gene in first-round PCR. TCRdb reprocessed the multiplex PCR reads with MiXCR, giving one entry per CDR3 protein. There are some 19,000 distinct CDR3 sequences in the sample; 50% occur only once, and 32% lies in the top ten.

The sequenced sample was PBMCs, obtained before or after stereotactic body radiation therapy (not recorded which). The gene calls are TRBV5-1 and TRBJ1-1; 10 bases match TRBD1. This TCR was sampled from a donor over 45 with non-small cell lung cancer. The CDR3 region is CASSQTGGSMNTEAFF. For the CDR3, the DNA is TGCGCCAGCAGCCAGACAGGGGGCTCGATGAACACTGAAGCTTTCTTT.